This TCR beta chain was retrieved from a study of cytomegalovirus exposure and HLA in healthy donors (dated by TCRdb to 2016 to 2017). Context from the whole study: According to a later analysis, one platform produced both the 120 validation repertoires and the 550 to 800 repertoires of the first cohort. The study aimed to test whether signatures of past pathogen exposure could be identified by cataloging public T cell receptors. Along with the roughly 670-subject first cohort, a separate validation cohort of roughly 110 different subjects was used. To predict cytomegalovirus infection status, the study combined high-throughput TCR immunosequencing, statistical association of individual TCRs with disease status, and machine learning. The research as a whole found: The study listed over 150 TCR beta chains as associated with cytomegalovirus. In vitro tests confirmed that a few of the cytomegalovirus-associated TCR beta chains recognize cytomegalovirus antigens. The validation cohort had no HLA typing available for a later analysis, so co-occurrence within that cohort was assessed over all 130 or so repertoires. Cytomegalovirus status was reported to be diagnosed by the classifier with high specificity and sensitivity in both the original and validation cohorts. Most TCR sequences were observed very rarely across donors, whereas some public TCRs were present in many individuals. According to the authors, the approach could potentially be generalized to other disease states and immunological phenotypes. Subsequent analysis determined that TCRs grouped into clusters in the first cohort also showed a tendency toward co-occurrence across the 130 or so validation repertoires, and approximately 93% of cluster scores exceeded 0.

From the germline V gene, CDR1 is SGHTA and CDR2 is FQGNSA. Compared with germline, V lacks 3 bases and J lacks 3 bases; bases without a gene match: 1. Inclusive of the bounding cysteine and phenylalanine, the CDR3 is 15 residues long. Of all the DNA, just the CDR3 is kept, 45 bases in frame from base 1. The count of this clone is one. It lacks a known antigen. Qualities for individual bases were not recorded, and no much larger clone is one base off. The donors belonged to the validation cohort of about 130 subjects, which was separate from the roughly 700-subject first cohort. Receptor amplification or capture employed the immunoSEQ multiplex PCR assay. Concerning the study's data processing: To diagnose cytomegalovirus status from the catalog of TCR beta chain sequences, a statistical classification framework was built. The table was pulled from immuneACCESS by TCRdb, which kept in-frame rearrangements only. Such tables lose some clones; where checked, under half of the loss comes from unresolved V genes, and the rest has no known cause. V and J calls and clone size are as listed in that table; D and trimming were resolved from the DNA. Counted in this sample were 200,000 to 250,000 clones; over 80% of them appeared once. The biggest ten clones account for about an eighth of the sample.

This TCR derives from a young woman in good health and CMV-seropositive. Sequencing input: PBMCs. The receptor chain draws on TRBV7-2 and TRBJ2-1; 11 bases in between match TRBD2. CDR3 sequence: CASSFTSGSYNEQFF. The DNA reads TGTGCCAGCAGCTTCACTAGCGGGAGCTACAATGAGCAGTTCTTC.